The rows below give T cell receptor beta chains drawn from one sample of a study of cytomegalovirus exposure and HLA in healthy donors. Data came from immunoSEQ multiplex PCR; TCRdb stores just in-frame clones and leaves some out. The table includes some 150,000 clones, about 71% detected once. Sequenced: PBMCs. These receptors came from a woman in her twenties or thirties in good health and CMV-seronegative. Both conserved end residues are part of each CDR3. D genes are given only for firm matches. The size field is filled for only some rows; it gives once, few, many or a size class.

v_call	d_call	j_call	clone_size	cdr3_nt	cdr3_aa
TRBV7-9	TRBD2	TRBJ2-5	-	TGTGCCAGCAGCTTAGGAGGGCTAGCGGGAGGGGAGACCCAGTACTTC	CASSLGGLAGGETQYF
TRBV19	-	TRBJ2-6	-	TGTGCCAGTAGTATAGCAGGGCCCGGGGCCAACGTCCTGACTTTC	CASSIAGPGANVLTF
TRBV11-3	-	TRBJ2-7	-	TGTGCCAGCAGCTTAATCCCGAGCGAGCAGTACTTC	CASSLIPSEQYF
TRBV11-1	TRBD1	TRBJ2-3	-	TGTGCCAGCCTCGGGCAGGGGGCGAGAGATACGCAGTATTTT	CASLGQGARDTQYF
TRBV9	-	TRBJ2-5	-	TGTGCCAGCAGCGTAGGCGGGGGCGTACAAGAGACCCAGTACTTC	CASSVGGGVQETQYF
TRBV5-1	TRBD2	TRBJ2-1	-	TGCGCCAGCAGCATCGGGACTAGCGGGGCCGAGGAGCAGTTCTTC	CASSIGTSGAEEQFF
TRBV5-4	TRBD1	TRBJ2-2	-	TGTGCCAGCAGCTCTTTCAGCCAGGCAGGGGGCACCGGGGAGCTGTTTTTT	CASSSFSQAGGTGELFF
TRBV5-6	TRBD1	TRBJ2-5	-	TGTGCCAGCAGTATACAGGGGGCCGCCCTCGTGGAGACCCAGTACTTC	CASSIQGAALVETQYF
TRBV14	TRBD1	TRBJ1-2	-	TGTGCCAGCAGCCACCCGGGACAGGGTTATGGCTACACCTTC	CASSHPGQGYGYTF
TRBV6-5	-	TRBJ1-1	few	TGTGCCAGCAGTTACGCAGGCCACACTGAAGCTTTCTTT	CASSYAGHTEAFF
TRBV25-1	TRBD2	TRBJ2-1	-	TGTGCCACCCGAGGGCCAGCGGGGTTCAGGGTGCAGTTCTTC	CATRGPAGFRVQFF
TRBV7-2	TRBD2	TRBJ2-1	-	TGTGCCAGCAGCTTAGGGACTAGCGGGAGTCAGTTCTTC	CASSLGTSGSQFF
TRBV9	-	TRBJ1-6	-	TGTGCCAGCAGCGCCCAGGAGGGAAGAGTTCCTTCACCCCTCCACTTT	CASSAQEGRVPSPLHF
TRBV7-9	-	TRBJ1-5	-	TGTGCCAGCAGCCGGTCGGATCAGCCCCAGCATTTT	CASSRSDQPQHF
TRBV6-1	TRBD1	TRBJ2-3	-	TGTGCCAGCAGTAGGGGACAGCCCACAGATACGCAGTATTTT	CASSRGQPTDTQYF
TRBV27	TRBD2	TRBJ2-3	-	TGTGCCAGCAGTTTGCTAGCGGGGGTAAAAGATACGCAGTATTTT	CASSLLAGVKDTQYF
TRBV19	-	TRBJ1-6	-	TGTGCCAGTAGTCGCAGGGACTCCCAAAGGTCCCTCCACTTT	CASSRRDSQRSLHF
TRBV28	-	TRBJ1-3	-	TGTGCCAGCATAAACGGGGGGCCGCCATCATACTCTGGAAACACCATATATTTT	CASINGGPPSYSGNTIYF
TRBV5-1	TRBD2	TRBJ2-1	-	TGCGCCAGCAGCTTAGATCCGGGACTAGCCTTCAATGAGCAGTTCTTC	CASSLDPGLAFNEQFF
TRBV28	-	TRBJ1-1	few	TGTGCCAGCAGCCCCCCAGAACAGCACACTGAAGCTTTCTTT	CASSPPEQHTEAFF
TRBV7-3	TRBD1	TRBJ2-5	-	TGTGCCAGCAGCTTGGGGACAGCGCTACAAGAGACCCAGTACTTC	CASSLGTALQETQYF
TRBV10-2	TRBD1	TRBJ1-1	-	TGCGCCAGCGGGACAGCGGGTGAAGCTTTCTTT	CASGTAGEAFF
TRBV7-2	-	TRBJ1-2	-	TGTGCCAGCAGCGGGCGTCAGGATAATAACTATGGCTACACCTTC	CASSGRQDNNYGYTF
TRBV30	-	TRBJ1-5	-	TGTGCCTGGGACGGGGGGATGGATCAGCCCCAGCATTTT	CAWDGGMDQPQHF
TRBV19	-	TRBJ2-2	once	TGTGCCAGTAGTAAGCTACTAGAGAACACCGGGGAGCTGTTTTTT	CASSKLLENTGELFF
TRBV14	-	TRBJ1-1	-	TGTGCCAGCAGCCAAAGGCAGGCGAACACTGAAGCTTTCTTT	CASSQRQANTEAFF
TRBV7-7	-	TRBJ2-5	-	TGTGCCAGCAGCTCCCAGGGGGGTTACCAAGAGACCCAGTACTTC	CASSSQGGYQETQYF
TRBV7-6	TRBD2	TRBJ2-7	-	TGTGCCAGCAGCTTCTCCGGGACTAGCTACGAGCAGTACTTC	CASSFSGTSYEQYF